The following is a TCR beta chain sequence with its context. These data belong to a study of CD8 T cells in Susac syndrome. The CDR3 totals 14 residues. V was cut by 1 base and J by 6 bases, with 7 bases left in between. RNA, at about 0.5 to 1 ug, was reverse transcribed with random hexamers. TCRdb re-derived calls from the immunoSEQ multiplex PCR reads in MiXCR, one entry per CDR3 protein. The repertoire holds about 120,000 distinct CDR3 sequences, with around 93% as singletons. The sequenced sample consisted of CD8+ T cells from PBMCs. The chain carries TRBV12-3 or TRBV12-4 and TRBJ1-6; tentative D call: TRBD1 (6 bases). The source of this sequence is a human donor in good health. For the CDR3, the DNA is TGTGCCAGCAGTTTAGTACAGGGTAATTCACCCCTCCACTTT. Amino acids: CASSLVQGNSPLHF.